Only a few counts were recorded for the clone carrying this T cell receptor beta chain. Its antigen is unknown. Unique molecular identifiers were affixed to single, distinct cDNA molecules. TCRdb reanalysed the 5' RACE reads using MiXCR and keeps one entry per CDR3 protein. The table includes over 95,000 distinct CDR3 sequences, roughly 15% detected once. The data derive from a study of early T cells in non-severe SARS-CoV-2 infection. Broader study findings: Matching against VDJdb likely underestimated virus-specific expansions, favoring anti-spike CD8.

This CDR3 has 17 amino acids. Per the germline V gene, CDR1 is MNHEY and CDR2 is SVGAGI. V shed 5 bases and J shed 10 bases, with 24 bases lying between them. Sequenced input: whole blood. The origin of this receptor is an adult who was a healthcare worker with PCR-confirmed SARS-CoV-2 infection or an uninfected control (not recorded which). This sequence joins TRBV6-5 and TRBJ1-6; a possible D gene is TRBD1 (5 bases). CDR3 bases: TGTGCCAGCAGTCCCCTTTGGCAGGGAGGACGGGAGTCACCCCTCCACTTT. Translation gives CASSPLWQGGRESPLHF.